Below are 6 T cell receptor beta chains sequenced from a single sample in a study of CD4 T cell repertoires in COVID-19. Sequencing was performed with immunoSEQ multiplex PCR; in TCRdb, only in-frame clones are kept and a portion is missing. This sample has approximately 79,000 clones, with 80% to 90% found just once. The source was CD4+ T cells from peripheral blood, collected after recovery from COVID-19. These receptors were collected from a human donor who had COVID-19.

The sample holds one count of this clone. V is TRBV14 and J is TRBJ2-7; D may be TRBD2 (6 bases). Germline CDR1 and CDR2: SGHDN and FVKESK. The CDR3 length is 15 residues. Between the trimmed V and J ends, which lost 1 base and 1 base, there was a span of 11 bases. The CDR3, as DNA: TGTGCCAGCAGCCAAGCCCGGGGGAGTTCCTACGAGCAGTACTTC. Its translation is CASSQARGSSYEQYF.

The chain has TRBV3-1 (or the pseudogene TRBV3-2) and TRBJ2-1; 8 bases map to TRBD2. V was clipped by 4 bases and J by 8 bases; unmatched bases: 10. This CDR3 is built from 15 residues. The germline CDR1 and CDR2 sequences are LGHDT and YNNKEL (reference sequence). CDR3 bases: TGTGCCAGCAGCCTATGGCAGCGGGGGAGTGATGAGCAGTTCTTC. It encodes CASSLWQRGSDEQFF.

J is TRBJ1-3 and V is TRBV25-1, with no clear D. V was pared by 8 bases and J by 0 bases, with 14 bases between. The CDR3 runs to 15 residues. Germline CDR1 MGHDK, CDR2 SYGVNS. CDR3 region: CASQPVGSSGNTIYF. DNA for the CDR3: TGTGCCAGCCAGCCCGTTGGGAGCTCTGGAAACACCATATATTTT. Combining the CDR3 with reference TRBV25-1 and TRBJ1-3 gives the whole variable domain EADIYQTPRYLVIGTGKKITLECSQTMGHDKMYWYQQDPGMELHLIHYSYGVNSTEKGDLSSESTVSRIRTEHFPLTLESARPSHTSQYLCASQPVGSSGNTIYFGEGSWLTVV.

V is TRBV2 and J is TRBJ2-3; unclear D gene. The germline V and J ends were trimmed by 6 bases and 3 bases, with 4 bases remaining between them. Germline V CDR1 and CDR2: SNHLY, FYNNEI. The CDR3 is made up of 11 amino acids. The CDR3 loop is CASSRTDTQYF. DNA for the CDR3: TGTGCCAGCAGCAGGACAGATACGCAGTATTTT.

CDR3 amino acids: CASSPGQNTGELFF. The CDR3, as DNA: TGCGCCAGCAGCCCCGGACAGAACACCGGGGAGCTGTTTTTT. V and J are TRBV4-1 and TRBJ2-2, with a possible D match to TRBD1 (5 bases). Per the germline V gene, CDR1 is MGHRA and CDR2 is YSYEKL. CDR3 length: 14 amino acids. V was cut by 4 bases and J by 1 base, with 7 bases left in between.

In the case of this clone: Within the sample, other DNA sequences also encode this same CDR3. The rearrangement joins TRBV11-2 to TRBJ2-7; D ambiguous. Per the germline V gene, CDR1 is SGHAT and CDR2 is FQNNGV. V lost 5 bases and J lost 1, with 3 bases in between. There are 11 residues in the CDR3. CDR3 loop: CASSPSYEQYF. In DNA, the CDR3 is TGTGCCAGCAGCCCTTCCTACGAGCAGTACTTC.